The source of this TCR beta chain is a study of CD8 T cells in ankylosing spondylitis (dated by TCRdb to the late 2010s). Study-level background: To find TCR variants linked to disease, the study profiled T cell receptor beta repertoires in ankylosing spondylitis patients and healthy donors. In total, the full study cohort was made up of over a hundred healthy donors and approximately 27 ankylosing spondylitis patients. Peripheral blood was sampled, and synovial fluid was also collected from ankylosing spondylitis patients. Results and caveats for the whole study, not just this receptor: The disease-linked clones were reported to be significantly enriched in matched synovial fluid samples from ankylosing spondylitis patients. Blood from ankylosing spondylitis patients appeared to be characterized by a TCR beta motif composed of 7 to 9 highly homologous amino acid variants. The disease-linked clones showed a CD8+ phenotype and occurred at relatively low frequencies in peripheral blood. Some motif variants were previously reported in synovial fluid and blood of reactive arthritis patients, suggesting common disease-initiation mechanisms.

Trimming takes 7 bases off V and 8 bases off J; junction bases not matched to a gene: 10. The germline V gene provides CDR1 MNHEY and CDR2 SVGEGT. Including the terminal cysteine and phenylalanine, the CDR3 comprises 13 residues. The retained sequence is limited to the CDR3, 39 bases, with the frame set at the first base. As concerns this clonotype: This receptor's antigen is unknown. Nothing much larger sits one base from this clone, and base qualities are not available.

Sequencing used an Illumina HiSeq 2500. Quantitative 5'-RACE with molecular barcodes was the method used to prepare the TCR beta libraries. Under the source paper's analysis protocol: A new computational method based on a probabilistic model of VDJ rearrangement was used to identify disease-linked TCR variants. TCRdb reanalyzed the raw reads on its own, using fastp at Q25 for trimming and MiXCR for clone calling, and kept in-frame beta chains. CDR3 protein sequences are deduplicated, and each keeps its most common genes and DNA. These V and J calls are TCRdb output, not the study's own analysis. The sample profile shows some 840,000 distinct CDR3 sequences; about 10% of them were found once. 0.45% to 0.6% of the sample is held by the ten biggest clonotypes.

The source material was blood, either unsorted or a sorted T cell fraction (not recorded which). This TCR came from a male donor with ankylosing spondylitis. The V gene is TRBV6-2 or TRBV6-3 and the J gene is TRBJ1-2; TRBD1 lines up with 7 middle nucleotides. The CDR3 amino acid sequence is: CASNVQGLDGYTF. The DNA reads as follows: TGTGCCAGCAACGTACAGGGGCTGGACGGCTACACCTTC.